This TCR beta chain stems from a study of cytomegalovirus exposure and HLA in healthy donors. In the PCR, 60 Vbeta and 13 Jbeta primers were used. Original data processing: Per a later analysis, the number of unique TCR beta chains was some 75 million, of which 8.5 million to 11 million were shared. Measured with immunoSEQ multiplex PCR; TCRdb has only the in-frame clones, and not every one. Clonal size and the V and J genes are those of that table, whereas D and trimming came from the DNA. The data show around 190,000 clones, around 73% seen once. The CDR3 covers 12 residues. The V and J ends lost 6 bases and 4 bases, in that order; junction bases with no gene match: 2. Germline V gene sequence: CDR1 MNHEY, CDR2 SVGAGI. This clone was seen only a few times.

This TCR was sampled from a man aged 55-75 years in good health and CMV-seronegative. Source material: PBMCs. This sequence joins TRBV6-5 and TRBJ2-5, with 7 nucleotides matching TRBD1. The CDR3 DNA reads TGTGCCAGCAGGACAGGGAGAGAGACCCAGTACTTC. This codes for CASRTGRETQYF.